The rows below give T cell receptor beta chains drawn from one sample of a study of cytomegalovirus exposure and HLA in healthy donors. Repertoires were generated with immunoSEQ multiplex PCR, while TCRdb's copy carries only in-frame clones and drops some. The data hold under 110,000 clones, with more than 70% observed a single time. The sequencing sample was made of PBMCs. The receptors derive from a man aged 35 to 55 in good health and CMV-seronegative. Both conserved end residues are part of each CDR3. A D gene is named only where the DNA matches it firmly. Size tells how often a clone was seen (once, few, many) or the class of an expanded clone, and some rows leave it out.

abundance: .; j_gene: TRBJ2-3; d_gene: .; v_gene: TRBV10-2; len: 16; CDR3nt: TGCGCCAGCAGTGAGTCGAGTCCCCTAGTCCCAGATACGCAGTATTTT; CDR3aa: CASSESSPLVPDTQYF
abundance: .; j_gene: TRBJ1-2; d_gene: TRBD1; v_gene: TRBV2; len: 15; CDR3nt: TGTGCCAGCAGTGAGGACAGGGCCCGGCCGGGGGGCTACACCTTC; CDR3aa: CASSEDRARPGGYTF
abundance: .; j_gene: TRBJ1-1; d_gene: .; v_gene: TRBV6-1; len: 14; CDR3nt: TGTGCCAGCAGTGAACAGGGGTACGGCACTGAAGCTTTCTTT; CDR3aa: CASSEQGYGTEAFF
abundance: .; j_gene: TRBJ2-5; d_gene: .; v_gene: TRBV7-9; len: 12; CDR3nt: TGTGCCAGCAGCTTCGGGGGAGAGACCCAGTACTTC; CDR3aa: CASSFGGETQYF
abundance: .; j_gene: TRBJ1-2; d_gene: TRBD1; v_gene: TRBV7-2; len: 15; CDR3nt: TGTGCCAGCAGCTGGAGGGGACAGGGGATAGACGGCTACACCTTC; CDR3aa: CASSWRGQGIDGYTF
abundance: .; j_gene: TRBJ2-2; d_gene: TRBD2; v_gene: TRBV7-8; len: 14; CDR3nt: TGTGCCAGCAGCCCTCGGACTAGCGGGGGCGAGCTGTTTTTT; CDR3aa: CASSPRTSGGELFF
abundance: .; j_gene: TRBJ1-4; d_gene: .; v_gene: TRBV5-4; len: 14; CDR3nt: TGTGCCAGCAGCTTGCGGCAGGGTGGGGAAAAACTGTTTTTT; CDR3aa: CASSLRQGGEKLFF
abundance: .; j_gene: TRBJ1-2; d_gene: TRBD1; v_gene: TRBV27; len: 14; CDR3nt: TGTGCCAGCAGCGGTCGGGACAGGGGGGATGGCTACACCTTC; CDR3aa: CASSGRDRGDGYTF
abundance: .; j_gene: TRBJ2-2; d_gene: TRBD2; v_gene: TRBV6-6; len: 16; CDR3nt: TGTGCCAGCAGTCCTGGGACTAGCGCCGACACCGGGGAGCTGTTTTTT; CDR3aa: CASSPGTSADTGELFF
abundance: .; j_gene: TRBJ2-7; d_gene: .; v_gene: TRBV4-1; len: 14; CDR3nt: TGCGCCAGCAGCCAAATAGGACAGAACTACGAGCAGTACTTC; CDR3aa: CASSQIGQNYEQYF
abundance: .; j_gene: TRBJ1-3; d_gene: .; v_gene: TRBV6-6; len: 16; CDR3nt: TGTGCCAGCAGTTCCCCGGGGGGGACCTCTGGAAACACCATATATTTT; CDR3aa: CASSSPGGTSGNTIYF
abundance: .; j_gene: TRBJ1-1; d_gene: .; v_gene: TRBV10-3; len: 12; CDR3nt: TGTGCCATCAATGAGGGCGGGACTGAAGCTTTCTTT; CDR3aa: CAINEGGTEAFF
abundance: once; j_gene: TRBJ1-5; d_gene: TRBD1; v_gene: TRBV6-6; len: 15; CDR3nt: TGTGCCAGCAGCGGACAGGGGAATAGCAATCAGCCCCAGCATTTT; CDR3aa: CASSGQGNSNQPQHF
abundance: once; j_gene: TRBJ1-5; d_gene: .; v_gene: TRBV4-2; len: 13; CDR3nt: TGTGCCAGCAGCCAAGATCGAGGTCAGCCCCAGCATTTT; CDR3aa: CASSQDRGQPQHF
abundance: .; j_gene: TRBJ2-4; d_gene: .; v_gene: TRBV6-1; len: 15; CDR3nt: TGTGCCAGCAGTGGAAACAGGGTTGCCAAAAACATTCAGTACTTC; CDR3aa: CASSGNRVAKNIQYF
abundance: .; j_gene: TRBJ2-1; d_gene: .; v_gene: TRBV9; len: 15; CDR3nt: TGTGCCAGCAGTCTCGAGGGACTCGGAACTCCTGAGCAGTTCTTC; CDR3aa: CASSLEGLGTPEQFF
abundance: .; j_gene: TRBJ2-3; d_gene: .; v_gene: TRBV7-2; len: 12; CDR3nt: TGTGCCAGCAGCCCTCCTTCAGATACGCAGTATTTT; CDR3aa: CASSPPSDTQYF